Listed below are T cell receptor beta chains from one sample, sequenced in a study of blood T cell repertoires in COVID-19. Assay used: immunoSEQ multiplex PCR; TCRdb lists only in-frame clones, some missing. The sample lists hundreds of thousands of clones; roughly 91% were seen once. Sequencing input: peripheral blood. These receptors all stem from a man aged 35 to 55 with acute or convalescent COVID-19. The CDR3 runs from the conserved cysteine through the conserved F or W. Fields, in order: clone size, J gene, V gene, D gene, CDR3 DNA, CDR3 protein. The D gene is left open where the match is weak. The size of a clone is reported for some rows only, either as once, few or many, or as a class for expanded clones.

>NA|TRBJ2-7|TRBV4-2|NA
TGTGCCAGCAGCCGGACCCCCGTAGGGGAAGGGTCCTACGAGCAGTACTTC
CASSRTPVGEGSYEQYF
>NA|TRBJ2-4|TRBV7-9|TRBD1
TGTGCCAGCAGCTTAGCGGGGACAGGGTGGGCCAAAAACATTCAGTACTTC
CASSLAGTGWAKNIQYF
>NA|TRBJ2-3|TRBV7-3|TRBD2
TGTGCCAGCAGCCTCGGGTCTAGCGGGGTAACAGATACGCAGTATTTT
CASSLGSSGVTDTQYF
>NA|TRBJ2-2|TRBV30|NA
TGTGCCTGGAGTGCCTTTCCGGACACCGGGGAGCTGTTTTTT
CAWSAFPDTGELFF
>NA|TRBJ2-2|TRBV5-4|NA
TGTGCCAGCAGCTTGGGGACAGATAGGTCCGGGGAGCTGTTTTTT
CASSLGTDRSGELFF
>NA|TRBJ1-2|TRBV9|NA
TGTGCCAGCAGCGTAGTCGGAGGGGGCTACACCTTC
CASSVVGGGYTF
>NA|TRBJ2-7|TRBV7-8|NA
TGTGCCAGCAGCTTATCGGGGATCTCCTACGAGCAGTACTTC
CASSLSGISYEQYF
>few|TRBJ1-2|TRBV28|TRBD1
TGTGCCAGCAGTTTAGCCACAGGGGCCCTAGGCTACACCTTC
CASSLATGALGYTF
>NA|TRBJ1-1|TRBV18|NA
TGTGCCAGCTCACCAAAAGACAGCTTGAACACTGAAGCTTTCTTT
CASSPKDSLNTEAFF
>NA|TRBJ2-2|TRBV11-3|NA
TGTGCCGGCAGCTTAGCCTTGAACACCGGGGAGCTGTTTTTT
CAGSLALNTGELFF
>NA|TRBJ1-4|TRBV7-9|NA
TGTGCCAGCGGTCGGGCGGGCCGTGATGAAAAACTGTTTTTT
CASGRAGRDEKLFF
>NA|TRBJ1-2|TRBV24-1|NA
TGTGCCACCAGTGCTTACGGGGGCTACACCTTC
CATSAYGGYTF
>many|TRBJ2-7|TRBV7-9|NA
TGTGCCAGCAGCCTTACGGGGATCACCTACGAGCAGTACTTC
CASSLTGITYEQYF
>NA|TRBJ1-6|TRBV5-1|TRBD1
TGCGCCAGCGGGACCGGGACAGTAAATTCACCCCTCCACTTT
CASGTGTVNSPLHF
>once|TRBJ2-7|TRBV3-1/TRBV3-2|NA
TGTGCCAGCAGCCCAAATCCATGGGAGAGGTCCTACGAGCAGTACTTC
CASSPNPWERSYEQYF
>few|TRBJ2-2|TRBV6-5|NA
TGTGCCAGCACCTTGCGGCAGGGGAACACCGGGGAGCTGTTTTTT
CASTLRQGNTGELFF
>once|TRBJ1-2|TRBV21-1|NA
TGTGCCAGCCACCTTGAAAGGGACAGGGAGGACTATGGCTACACCTTC
CASHLERDREDYGYTF
>NA|TRBJ2-1|TRBV7-9|NA
TGTGCCAGCAGCCGTGGGAGCGGGGAGCAGTTCTTC
CASSRGSGEQFF
>NA|TRBJ1-2|TRBV5-4|NA
TGTGCCAGCAGCTCGGACAGCTATGGCTACACCTTC
CASSSDSYGYTF
>NA|TRBJ2-1|TRBV5-1|TRBD2
TGCGCCAGCAGCTTGGCGGCTAGCGGGCTTTACAATGAGCAGTTCTTC
CASSLAASGLYNEQFF
>NA|TRBJ2-3|TRBV18|NA
TGTGCCAGCTCACCAGGTCTAGGCGATACGCAGTATTTT
CASSPGLGDTQYF
>few|TRBJ1-5|TRBV10-3|TRBD1
TGTGCCATCAGCCATTCCCCGGGACAGGGTATGGGGAGTCAGCCCCAGCATTTT
CAISHSPGQGMGSQPQHF
>NA|TRBJ1-2|TRBV28|NA
TGTGCCAGCAGTTCGGGGGGGAGCTTTATTAACTATGGCTACACCTTC
CASSSGGSFINYGYTF
>NA|TRBJ1-1|TRBV12-3/TRBV12-4|NA
TGTGCCAGCAGCACAGGTTCTATCACTGAAGCTTTCTTT
CASSTGSITEAFF
>NA|TRBJ2-2|TRBV11-3|NA
TGTGCCAGCAGTCAGGGGCAGGGTAACACCGGGGAGCTGTTTTTT
CASSQGQGNTGELFF
>once|TRBJ1-2|TRBV14|NA
TGTGCCAGCCGATCCCGGGGAGGAGGCTACACCTTC
CASRSRGGGYTF
>NA|TRBJ2-7|TRBV2|TRBD1
TGTGCCAGCAGTGTGAATCTGGACAGGGCGACCTACGAGCAGTACTTC
CASSVNLDRATYEQYF
>NA|TRBJ1-1|TRBV18|NA
TGTGCCAGCTCACCAGGGTTATTAGCGGCGAACACTGAAGCTTTCTTT
CASSPGLLAANTEAFF
>NA|TRBJ2-7|TRBV3-1/TRBV3-2|NA
TGTGCCAGCAGCCAAGATGGCGGGTACGAGCAGTACTTC
CASSQDGGYEQYF
>NA|TRBJ2-2|TRBV15|TRBD2
TGTGCCACCAGCAGGGCGACACTTCCCGGGAGGACCGGGGAGCTGTTTTTT
CATSRATLPGRTGELFF
>NA|TRBJ1-2|TRBV15|NA
TGTGCCACCAGCAGAGAGACAGGAATAGAGAGAGGCTACACCTTC
CATSRETGIERGYTF
>NA|TRBJ2-2|TRBV7-2|TRBD1
TGTGCCAGCAGCGCTAAGGGGGCCGGCACCGGGGAGCTGTTTTTT
CASSAKGAGTGELFF
>NA|TRBJ1-6|TRBV5-1|NA
TGCGCCAGCAGCTTGTCATCAGGGGCAGGATCACCCCTCCACTTT
CASSLSSGAGSPLHF
>NA|TRBJ1-3|TRBV7-9|NA
TGTGCCAGCAGCTTAGACAAGAAATCGGGAGGAAACACCATATATTTT
CASSLDKKSGGNTIYF
>few|TRBJ2-2|TRBV11-3|NA
TGTGCCAGCAGCCCAGGAGGAGGGGGCGGCGGGGAGCTGTTTTTT
CASSPGGGGGGELFF
>NA|TRBJ2-7|TRBV6-6|NA
TGTGCCAGCAGTTACAAGGGAGTTCCCTACGAGCAGTACTTC
CASSYKGVPYEQYF
>NA|TRBJ2-1|TRBV4-1|TRBD1
TGCGCCAGCAGCCAAGAGGGGACAGGGGCAAGCGATGAGCAGTTCTTC
CASSQEGTGASDEQFF
>NA|TRBJ1-4|TRBV15|NA
TGTGCCACCAGCAGCCTACCCCAGGGGATTGAAAAACTGTTTTTT
CATSSLPQGIEKLFF
>NA|TRBJ2-1|TRBV5-6|TRBD1
TGTGCCAGCAGCTTGTTCGACAGGGTGAGCAATGAGCAGTTCTTC
CASSLFDRVSNEQFF
>NA|TRBJ1-3|TRBV30|NA
TGTGCCTTTAGTCTTTTAAACACCATATATTTT
CAFSLLNTIYF
>NA|TRBJ2-7|TRBV10-1|NA
TGCGCCAGCAGTGAGTCGAGGGAGGCACAGCAGTACTTC
CASSESREAQQYF
>NA|TRBJ1-1|TRBV10-3|NA
TGTGCCATCAGTGAGTCGAGGGCGAACACTGAAGCTTTCTTT
CAISESRANTEAFF
>NA|TRBJ2-6|TRBV12-5|NA
TGTGCTAGTGGTGCCCTAAGGGGCTCTGGGGCCAACGTCCTGACTTTC
CASGALRGSGANVLTF
>NA|TRBJ2-2|TRBV2|NA
TGTGCCAGCACGGAGACGATTCCCGGGGAGCTGTTTTTT
CASTETIPGELFF
>NA|TRBJ1-6|TRBV2|TRBD1
TGTGCCAGCATTGGGACAGGGGTGGATAATTCACCCCTCCACTTT
CASIGTGVDNSPLHF
>NA|TRBJ1-6|TRBV5-1|NA
TGCGCCAGCAGCTTCGATGAGAGCTCCTATAATTCACCCCTCCACTTT
CASSFDESSYNSPLHF
>NA|TRBJ1-3|TRBV7-2|NA
TGTGCCAGCAGCTTAGCGCAAAGGGGCTCTGGAAACACCATATATTTT
CASSLAQRGSGNTIYF
>NA|TRBJ2-3|TRBV5-1|NA
TGCGCCAGCAGCTTGCGAAGCAGGAGCACAGATACGCAGTATTTT
CASSLRSRSTDTQYF
>few|TRBJ2-7|TRBV12-5|NA
TGTGCTAGTGGTCTACCCGCGGGACAGCTAATGGAGCAGTACTTC
CASGLPAGQLMEQYF
>NA|TRBJ1-1|TRBV4-1|TRBD1
TGCGCCAGCAGCCAAGAGACAGGGGGGGCGAACACTGAAGCTTTCTTT
CASSQETGGANTEAFF